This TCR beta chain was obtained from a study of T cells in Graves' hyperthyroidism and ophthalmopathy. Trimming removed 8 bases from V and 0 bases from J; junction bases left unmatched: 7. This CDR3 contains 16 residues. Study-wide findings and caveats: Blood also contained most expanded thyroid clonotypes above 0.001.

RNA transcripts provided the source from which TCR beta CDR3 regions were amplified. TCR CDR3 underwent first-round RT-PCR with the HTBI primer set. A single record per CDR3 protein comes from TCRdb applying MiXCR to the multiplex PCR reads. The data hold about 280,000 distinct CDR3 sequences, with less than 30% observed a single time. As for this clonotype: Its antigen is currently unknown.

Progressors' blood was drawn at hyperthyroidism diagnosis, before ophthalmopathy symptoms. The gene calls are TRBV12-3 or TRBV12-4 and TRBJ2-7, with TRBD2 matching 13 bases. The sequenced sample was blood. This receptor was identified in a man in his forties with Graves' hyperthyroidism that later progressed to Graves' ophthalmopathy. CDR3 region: CASQWGLAGFSYEQYF. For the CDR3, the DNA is TGTGCCAGCCAGTGGGGACTAGCGGGGTTCTCCTACGAGCAGTACTTC.